The clone carrying this T cell receptor (beta chain) was counted between two and nine times. No antigen is known for it. This sample also contains other DNA sequences that code for the same CDR3. The source of the sample is a study of lymphopenia after photon versus proton radiotherapy. Findings and limits, study-wide: Oligoclonal CD8+ Temra expansion after nadir drove photon patients' diversity drop. Photon-treated patients lost naive T cells and TCR diversity; proton-treated stayed stable. Only patients who died were analyzed for survival; proton advantage is unproven.

Profiling relied on immunoSEQ multiplex PCR, and the TCRdb table lists in-frame clones only, not all of them. The sample records about 160,000 clones, more than 85% being singletons. The sample consisted of peripheral blood, taken from a patient treated with photon-based radiotherapy. The clonotype comes from a man aged 45 to 65 with gastric cancer.

For the CDR3, the DNA is TGCGCCAGCAGCTTGGAAGGGGGCGATCAGCCCCAGCATTTT. Translated, it gives CASSLEGGDQPQHF. J is TRBJ1-5 and V is TRBV5-1; 7 bases align to TRBD1. Germline CDR1 is SGHRS and CDR2 is YFSETQ. This CDR3 comprises 14 residues. Unmatched junction bases numbered 2, after V lost 0 bases and J lost 5 bases.